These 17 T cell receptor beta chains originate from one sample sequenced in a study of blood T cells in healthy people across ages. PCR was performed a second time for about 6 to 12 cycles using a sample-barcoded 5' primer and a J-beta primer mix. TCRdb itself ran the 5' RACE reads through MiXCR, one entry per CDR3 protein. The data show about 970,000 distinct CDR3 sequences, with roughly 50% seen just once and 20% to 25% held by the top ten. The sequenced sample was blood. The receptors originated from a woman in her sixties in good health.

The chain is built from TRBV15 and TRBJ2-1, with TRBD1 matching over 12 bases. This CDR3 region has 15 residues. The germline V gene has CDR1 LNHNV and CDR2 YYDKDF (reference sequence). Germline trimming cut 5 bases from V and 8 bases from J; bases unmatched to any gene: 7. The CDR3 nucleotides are TGTGCCACCAGCGTTCTGGGACAGGGGGCCTATGAGCAGTTCTTC. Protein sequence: CATSVLGQGAYEQFF. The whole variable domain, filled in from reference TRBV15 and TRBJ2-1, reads DAMVIQNPRYQVTQFGKPVTLSCSQTLNHNVMYWYQQKSSQAPKLLFHYYDKDFNNEADTPDNFQSRRPNTSFCFLDIRSPGLGDTAMYLCATSVLGQGAYEQFFGPGTRLTVL.

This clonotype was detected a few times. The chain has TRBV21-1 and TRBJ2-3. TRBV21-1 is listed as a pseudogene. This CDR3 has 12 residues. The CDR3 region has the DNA TGTGCCAGCAGCACAGTTACAGATACGCAGTATTTT. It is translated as CASSTVTDTQYF.

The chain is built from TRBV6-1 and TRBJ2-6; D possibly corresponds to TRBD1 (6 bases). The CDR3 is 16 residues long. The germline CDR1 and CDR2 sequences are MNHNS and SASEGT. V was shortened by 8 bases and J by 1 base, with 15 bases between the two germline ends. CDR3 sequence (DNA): TGTGCCAGCCCTCAGGGGATAGGGTCTGGGGCCAACGTCCTGACTTTC. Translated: CASPQGIGSGANVLTF.

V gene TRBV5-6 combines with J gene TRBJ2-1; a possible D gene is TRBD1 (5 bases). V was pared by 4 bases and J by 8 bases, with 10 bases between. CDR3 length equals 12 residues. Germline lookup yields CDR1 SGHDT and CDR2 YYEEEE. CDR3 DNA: TGTGCCAGCAGCATAGGGGAACATGAGCAGTTCTTC. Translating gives CASSIGEHEQFF.

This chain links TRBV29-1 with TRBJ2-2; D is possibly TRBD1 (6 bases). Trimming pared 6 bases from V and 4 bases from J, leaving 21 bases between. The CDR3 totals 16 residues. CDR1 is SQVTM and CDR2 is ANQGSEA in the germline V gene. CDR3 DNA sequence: TGCAGCGTGCCCGCCAATCAGGGGATACTCACCGGGGAGCTGTTTTTT. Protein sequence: CSVPANQGILTGELFF.

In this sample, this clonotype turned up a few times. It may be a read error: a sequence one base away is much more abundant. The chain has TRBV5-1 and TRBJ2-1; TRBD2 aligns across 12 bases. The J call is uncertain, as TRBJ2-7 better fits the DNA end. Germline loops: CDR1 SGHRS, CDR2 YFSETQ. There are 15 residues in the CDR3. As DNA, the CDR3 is TGCGCCAGCAGCCTAGCGGGAGGGCCCTACAATGAGCAGTACTTC. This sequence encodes CASSLAGGPYNEQYF.

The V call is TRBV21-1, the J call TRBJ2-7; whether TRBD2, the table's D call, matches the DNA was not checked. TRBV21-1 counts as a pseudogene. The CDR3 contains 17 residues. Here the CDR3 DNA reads TGTGCCAGCAGCAAAATCTATGGGCCAACGGGCTCCTACGAGCAGTACTTC. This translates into CASSKIYGPTGSYEQYF.

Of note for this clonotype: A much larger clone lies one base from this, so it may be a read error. The CDR3 sequence is CASSQGTRGLGETQCF. In DNA, the CDR3 is TGTGCCAGCAGCCAGGGAACACGGGGGTTGGGAGAGACCCAGTGCTTC. The chain uses TRBV4-2 and TRBJ2-5; D might be TRBD2 (6 bases). Germline CDR1 is LGHNA and CDR2 is YNFKEQ. The CDR3 totals 16 residues.

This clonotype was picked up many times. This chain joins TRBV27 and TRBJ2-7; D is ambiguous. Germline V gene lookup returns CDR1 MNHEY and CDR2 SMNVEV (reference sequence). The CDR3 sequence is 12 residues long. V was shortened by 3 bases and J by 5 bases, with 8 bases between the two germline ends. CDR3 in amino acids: CASSFTVHEQYF. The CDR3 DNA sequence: TGTGCCAGCAGTTTCACGGTCCACGAGCAGTACTTC.

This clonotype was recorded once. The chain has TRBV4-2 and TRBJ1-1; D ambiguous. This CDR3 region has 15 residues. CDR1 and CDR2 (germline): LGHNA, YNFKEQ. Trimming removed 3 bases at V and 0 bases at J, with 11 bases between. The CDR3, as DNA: TGTGCCAGCAGCCATGCGGCCCTTATGAACACTGAAGCTTTCTTT. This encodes CASSHAALMNTEAFF.

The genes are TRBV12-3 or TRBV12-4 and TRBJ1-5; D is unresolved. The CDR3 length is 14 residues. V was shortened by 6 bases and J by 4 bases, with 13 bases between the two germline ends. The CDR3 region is CASSQSPGNQPQHF. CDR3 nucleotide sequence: TGTGCCAGCAGCCAGAGCCCTGGGAATCAGCCCCAGCATTTT.

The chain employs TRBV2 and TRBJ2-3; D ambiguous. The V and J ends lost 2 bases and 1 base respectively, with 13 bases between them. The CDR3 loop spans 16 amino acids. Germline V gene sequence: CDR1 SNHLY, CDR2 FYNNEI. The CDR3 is CASSEKVRWGTDTQYF. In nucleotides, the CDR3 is TGTGCCAGCAGTGAAAAGGTCAGGTGGGGCACAGATACGCAGTATTTT.

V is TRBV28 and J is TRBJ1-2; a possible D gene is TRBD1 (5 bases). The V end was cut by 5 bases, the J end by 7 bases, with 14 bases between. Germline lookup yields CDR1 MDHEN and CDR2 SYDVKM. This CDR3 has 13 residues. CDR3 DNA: TGTGCCAGCAGTCCGTTAGGGGCAAGTGGCTACACCTTC. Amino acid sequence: CASSPLGASGYTF.

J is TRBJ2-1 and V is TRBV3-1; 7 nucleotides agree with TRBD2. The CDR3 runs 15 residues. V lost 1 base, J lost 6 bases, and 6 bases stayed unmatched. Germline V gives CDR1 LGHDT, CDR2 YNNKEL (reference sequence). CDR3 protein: CASSQGGSGGNEQFF. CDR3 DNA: TGTGCCAGCAGCCAAGGCGGGAGTGGGGGCAATGAGCAGTTCTTC.

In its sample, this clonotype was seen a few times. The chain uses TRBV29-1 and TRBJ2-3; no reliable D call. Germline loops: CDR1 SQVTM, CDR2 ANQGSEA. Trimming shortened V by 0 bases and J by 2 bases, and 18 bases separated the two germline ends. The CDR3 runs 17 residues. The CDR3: CSVEDRLSFPLTDTQYF. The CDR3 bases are TGCAGCGTTGAAGATCGACTCTCCTTCCCACTCACAGATACGCAGTATTTT.

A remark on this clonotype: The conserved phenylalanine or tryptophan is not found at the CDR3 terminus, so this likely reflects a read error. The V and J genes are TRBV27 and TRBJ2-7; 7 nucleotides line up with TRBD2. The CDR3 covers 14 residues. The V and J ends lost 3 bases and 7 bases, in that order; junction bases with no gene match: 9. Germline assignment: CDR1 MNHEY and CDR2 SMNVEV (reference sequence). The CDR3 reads CASSFDQAGREQYL. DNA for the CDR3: TGTGCCAGCAGTTTCGATCAAGCGGGACGTGAGCAGTACTTA.

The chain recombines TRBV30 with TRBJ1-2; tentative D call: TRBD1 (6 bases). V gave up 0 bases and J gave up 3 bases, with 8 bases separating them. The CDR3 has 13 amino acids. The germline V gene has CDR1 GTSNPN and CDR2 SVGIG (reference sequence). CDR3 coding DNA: TGTGCCTGGAGTGTACAGGGATACTATGGCTACACCTTC. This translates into CAWSVQGYYGYTF.